This T cell receptor (beta chain) originates from a study of shared T cell receptors in the human thymus. Only in-frame clones appear in the TCRdb table, and some are missing; sequencing was by immunoSEQ multiplex PCR. The sample has 600,000 or so clones, more than 70% seen once. This CDR3 comprises 12 residues. V was pared by 6 bases and J by 5 bases, with 5 bases of the junction left unmatched. Per the germline V gene, CDR1 is SQVTM and CDR2 is ANQGSEA. This sample also appeared in a second study, on human thymus T cells. That source reports: Among the donors, all were healthy Finnish infants having corrective surgery for congenital heart defects. Resected material from corrective heart surgery provided the thymus tissue analysed. V and J gene usage appeared biased in thymic and blood repertoires. Unrelated individuals had highly overlapping thymic repertoires, as reported in related research.

The source is a boy under three years old with a congenital heart defect. The sequenced sample was thymocytes. The rearrangement joins TRBV29-1 to TRBJ2-5; 8 bases are shared with TRBD2. The DNA for the CDR3 is TGCAGCGTGGAGGGACTAGGGGAGACCCAGTACTTC. Translating gives CSVEGLGETQYF.